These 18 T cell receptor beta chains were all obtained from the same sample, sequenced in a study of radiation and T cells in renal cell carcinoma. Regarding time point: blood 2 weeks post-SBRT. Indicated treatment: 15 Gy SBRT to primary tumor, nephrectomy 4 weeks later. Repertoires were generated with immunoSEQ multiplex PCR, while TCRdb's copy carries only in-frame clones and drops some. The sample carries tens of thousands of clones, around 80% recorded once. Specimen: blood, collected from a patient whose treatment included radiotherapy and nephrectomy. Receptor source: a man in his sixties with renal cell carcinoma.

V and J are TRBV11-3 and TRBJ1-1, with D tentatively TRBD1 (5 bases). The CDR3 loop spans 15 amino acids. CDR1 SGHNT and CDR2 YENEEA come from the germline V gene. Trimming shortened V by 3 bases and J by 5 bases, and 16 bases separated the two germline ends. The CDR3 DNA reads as TGTGCCAGCAGCTTGTCCGGGGGAGGAGGGACTGAAGCTTTCTTT. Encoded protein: CASSLSGGGGTEAFF.

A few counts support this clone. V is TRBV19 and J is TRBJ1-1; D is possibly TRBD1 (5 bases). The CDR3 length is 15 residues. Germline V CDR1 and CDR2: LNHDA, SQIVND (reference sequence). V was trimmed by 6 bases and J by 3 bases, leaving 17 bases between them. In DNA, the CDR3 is TGTGCCAGTAGGGGGGTGGGCAGACGGGACACTGAAGCTTTCTTT. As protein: CASRGVGRRDTEAFF.

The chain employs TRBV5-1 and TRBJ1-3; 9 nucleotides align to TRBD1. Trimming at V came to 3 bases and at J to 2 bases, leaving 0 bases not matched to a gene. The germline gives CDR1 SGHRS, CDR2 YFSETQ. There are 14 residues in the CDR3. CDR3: CASSWTGAGNTIYF. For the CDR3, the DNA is TGCGCCAGCAGCTGGACAGGGGCTGGAAACACCATATATTTT.

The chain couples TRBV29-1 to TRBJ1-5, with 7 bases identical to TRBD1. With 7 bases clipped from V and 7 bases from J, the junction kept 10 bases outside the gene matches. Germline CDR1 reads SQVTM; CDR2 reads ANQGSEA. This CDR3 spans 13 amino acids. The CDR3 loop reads CSGGDRAGQPQHF. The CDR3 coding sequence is TGCAGCGGAGGAGACAGGGCGGGACAGCCCCAGCATTTT.

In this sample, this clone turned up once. The CDR3 protein is CASSLGLAGGEGETQYF. The CDR3 nucleotides are TGTGCCAGCAGCTTGGGACTAGCGGGAGGCGAAGGGGAGACCCAGTACTTC. The gene calls are TRBV7-3 and TRBJ2-5; 15 bases align to TRBD2. The CDR3 is 17 amino acids. Trimming took 3 bases from V and 5 from J; bases not matched to a gene: 7. Germline-derived CDR1 and CDR2 are SGHTA and FQGTGA.

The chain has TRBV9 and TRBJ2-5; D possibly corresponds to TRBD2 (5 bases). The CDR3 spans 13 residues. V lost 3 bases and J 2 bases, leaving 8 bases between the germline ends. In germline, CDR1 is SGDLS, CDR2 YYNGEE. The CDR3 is CASSASGQETQYF. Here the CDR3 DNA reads TGTGCCAGCAGCGCGTCGGGACAAGAGACCCAGTACTTC.

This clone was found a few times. CDR3 sequence (DNA): TGCGCCAGCAGTGAGTCGACAGGAACCTCACCCCTCCACTTT. Amino acid sequence: CASSESTGTSPLHF. J is TRBJ1-6 and V is TRBV10-1; TRBD1 is a possible D gene (6 bases). Trimming cost V 0 bases and J 10 bases, with 10 bases left between them. This CDR3 region has 14 residues. CDR1 and CDR2 (germline): WNHNN, SYGVQD (reference sequence).

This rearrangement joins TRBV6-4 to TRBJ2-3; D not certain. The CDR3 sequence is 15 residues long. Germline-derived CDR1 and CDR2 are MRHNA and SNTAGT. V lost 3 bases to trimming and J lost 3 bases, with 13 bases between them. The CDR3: CASSEGSHLTDTQYF. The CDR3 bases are TGTGCCAGCAGTGAAGGCAGCCACCTGACAGATACGCAGTATTTT.

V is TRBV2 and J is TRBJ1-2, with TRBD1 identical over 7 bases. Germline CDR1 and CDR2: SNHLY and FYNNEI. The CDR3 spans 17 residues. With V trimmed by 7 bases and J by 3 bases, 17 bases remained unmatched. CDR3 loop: CASIAGTDHLRHYGYTF. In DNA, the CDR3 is TGTGCCAGCATAGCCGGGACAGACCATCTTCGGCACTATGGCTACACCTTC.

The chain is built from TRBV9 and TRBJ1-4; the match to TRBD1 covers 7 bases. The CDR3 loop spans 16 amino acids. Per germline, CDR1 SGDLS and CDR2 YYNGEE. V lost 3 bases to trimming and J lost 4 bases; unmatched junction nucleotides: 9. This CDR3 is CASSASIGTDNEKLFF. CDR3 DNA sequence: TGTGCCAGCAGCGCAAGCATCGGGACAGATAATGAAAAACTGTTTTTT.

CDR3 sequence (DNA): TGTGCCAGTAGTATAAAGACTAGCGGGAGGCCAGGCGGCACAGATACGCAGTATTTT. It yields the protein CASSIKTSGRPGGTDTQYF. The chain recombines TRBV19 with TRBJ2-3, with TRBD2 matching over 13 bases. Germline CDR1 is LNHDA and CDR2 is SQIVND (reference sequence). V shed 2 bases and J 1 base; nucleotides not matched to a gene: 9. The CDR3 extends over 19 amino acids.

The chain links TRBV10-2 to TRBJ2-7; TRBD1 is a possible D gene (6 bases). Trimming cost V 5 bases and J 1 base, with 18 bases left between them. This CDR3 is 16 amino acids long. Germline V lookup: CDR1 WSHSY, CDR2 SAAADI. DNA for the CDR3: TGCGCCAGCAGTTTGGCCCGGACAGTGGATTCCTACGAGCAGTACTTC. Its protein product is CASSLARTVDSYEQYF.

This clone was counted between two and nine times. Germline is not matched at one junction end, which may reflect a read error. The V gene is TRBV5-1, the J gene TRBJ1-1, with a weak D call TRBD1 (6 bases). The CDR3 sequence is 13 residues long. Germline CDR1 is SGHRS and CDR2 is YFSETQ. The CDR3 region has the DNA TGCGCCAGCAGCCTCCAGGGGAACGCTGAAGCTTTCTTT. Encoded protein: CASSLQGNAEAFF.

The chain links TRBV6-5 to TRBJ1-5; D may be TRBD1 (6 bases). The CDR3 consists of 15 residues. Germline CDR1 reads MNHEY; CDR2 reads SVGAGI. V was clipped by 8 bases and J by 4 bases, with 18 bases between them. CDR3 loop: CASGHPGVRNQPQHF. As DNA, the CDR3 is TGTGCCAGCGGACACCCAGGGGTACGGAATCAGCCCCAGCATTTT.

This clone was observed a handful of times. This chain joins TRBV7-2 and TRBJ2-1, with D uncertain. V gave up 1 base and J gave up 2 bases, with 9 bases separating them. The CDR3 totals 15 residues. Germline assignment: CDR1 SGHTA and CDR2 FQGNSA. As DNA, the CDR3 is TGTGCCAGCAGCTTAGAGGGATTTCCCTACAATGAGCAGTTCTTC. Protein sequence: CASSLEGFPYNEQFF.

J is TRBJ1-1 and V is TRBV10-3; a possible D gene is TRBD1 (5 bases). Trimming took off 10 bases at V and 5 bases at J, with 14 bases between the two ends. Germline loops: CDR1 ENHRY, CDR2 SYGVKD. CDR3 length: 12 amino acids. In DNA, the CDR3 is TGTGCCACCCAGGATACAGGAACTGAAGCTTTCTTT. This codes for CATQDTGTEAFF.

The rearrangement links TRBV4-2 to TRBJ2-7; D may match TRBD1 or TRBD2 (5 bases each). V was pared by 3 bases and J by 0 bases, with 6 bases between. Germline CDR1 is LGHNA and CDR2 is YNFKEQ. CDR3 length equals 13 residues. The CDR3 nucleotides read TGTGCCAGCAGCCACGGGACCTCCTACGAGCAGTACGTC. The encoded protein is CASSHGTSYEQYV.

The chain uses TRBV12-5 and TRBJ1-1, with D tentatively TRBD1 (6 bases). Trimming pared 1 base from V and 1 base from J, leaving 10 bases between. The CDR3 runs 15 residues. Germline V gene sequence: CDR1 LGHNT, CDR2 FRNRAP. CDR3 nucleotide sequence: TGTGCTAGTGGTTTGGGGACAGCCCAGAACACTGAAGCTTTCTTT. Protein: CASGLGTAQNTEAFF.